The present entry profiles one T cell receptor beta chain with its context. What it binds is not known. Produced via immunoSEQ multiplex PCR; TCRdb's table is partial and in-frame only. Here the sample spans around 80,000 clones, over 70% being singletons. This specimen belongs to a study of radiotherapy plus CTLA-4 blockade in lung cancer. Study results and limitations: In blood, TCR clones derived from the tumor expanded after radiotherapy plus ipilimumab.

The CDR3 runs 15 residues. Trimming at V came to 5 bases and at J to 4 bases, leaving 10 bases not matched to a gene. CDR1 is SGHVS and CDR2 is FQNEAQ in the germline V gene. The V gene is TRBV7-8, the J gene TRBJ1-2; 7 bases fit TRBD1. Sequencing used peripheral blood, obtained from a patient treated with radiotherapy plus ipilimumab. The receptor comes from a human donor with non-small cell lung cancer whose response to radiotherapy plus ipilimumab could not be evaluated. Some clones in this sample may be carry-over from other donors' samples. The CDR3 DNA reads TGTGCCAGCAGCCAACAATCGACAGGGACCTATGGCTACACCTTC. As protein: CASSQQSTGTYGYTF.